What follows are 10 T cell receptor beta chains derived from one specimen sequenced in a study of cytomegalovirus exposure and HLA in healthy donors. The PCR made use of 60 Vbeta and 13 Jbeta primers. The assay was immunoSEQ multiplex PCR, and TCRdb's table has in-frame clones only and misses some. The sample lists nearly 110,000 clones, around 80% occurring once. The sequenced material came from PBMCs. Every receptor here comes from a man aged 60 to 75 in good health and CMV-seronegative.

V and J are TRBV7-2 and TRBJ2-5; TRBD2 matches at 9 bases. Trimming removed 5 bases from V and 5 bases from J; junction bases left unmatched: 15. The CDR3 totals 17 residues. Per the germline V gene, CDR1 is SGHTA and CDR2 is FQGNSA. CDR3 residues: CASSPGWARGGRETQYF. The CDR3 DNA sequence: TGTGCCAGCAGCCCGGGTTGGGCGCGGGGGGGCAGGGAGACCCAGTACTTC.

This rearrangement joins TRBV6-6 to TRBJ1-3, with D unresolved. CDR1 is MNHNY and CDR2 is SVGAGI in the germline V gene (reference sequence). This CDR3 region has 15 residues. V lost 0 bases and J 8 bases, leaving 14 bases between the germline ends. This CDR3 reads CASSYSPGGTDTIYF. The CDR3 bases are TGTGCCAGCAGTTACTCTCCCGGAGGAACTGACACCATATATTTT.

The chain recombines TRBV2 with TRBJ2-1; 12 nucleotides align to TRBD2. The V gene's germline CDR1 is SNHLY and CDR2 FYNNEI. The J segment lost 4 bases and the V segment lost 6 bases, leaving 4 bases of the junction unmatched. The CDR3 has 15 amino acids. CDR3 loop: CASSQGLAGYNEQFF. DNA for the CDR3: TGTGCCAGCAGCCAAGGACTAGCGGGATACAATGAGCAGTTCTTC.

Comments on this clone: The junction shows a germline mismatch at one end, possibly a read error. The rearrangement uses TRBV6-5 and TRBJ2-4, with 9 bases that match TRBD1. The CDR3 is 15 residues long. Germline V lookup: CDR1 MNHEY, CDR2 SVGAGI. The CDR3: CASSPGTGTRNIRYF. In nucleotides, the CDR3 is TGTGCCAGCAGTCCTGGGACAGGGACGAGAAACATTCGGTACTTC.

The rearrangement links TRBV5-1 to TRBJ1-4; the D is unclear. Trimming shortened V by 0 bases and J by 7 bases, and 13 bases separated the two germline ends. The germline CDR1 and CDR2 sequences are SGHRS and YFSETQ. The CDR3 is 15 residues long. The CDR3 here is CASSLAGAIGEKLFF. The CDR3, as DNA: TGCGCCAGCAGCTTGGCAGGTGCGATTGGTGAAAAACTGTTTTTT.

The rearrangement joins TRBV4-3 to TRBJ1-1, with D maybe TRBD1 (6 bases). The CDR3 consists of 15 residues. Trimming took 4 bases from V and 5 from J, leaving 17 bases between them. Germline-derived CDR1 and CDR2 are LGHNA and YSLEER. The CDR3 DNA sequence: TGCGCCAGCAGCCTCTGGGGGGGGCGGGGGACTGAAGCTTTCTTT. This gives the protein CASSLWGGRGTEAFF.

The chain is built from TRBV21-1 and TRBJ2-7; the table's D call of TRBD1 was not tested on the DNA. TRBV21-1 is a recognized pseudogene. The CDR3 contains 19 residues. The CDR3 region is CASSKTIFGRGQGIYEQYF. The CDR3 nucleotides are TGTGCCAGCAGCAAAACGATTTTCGGGAGAGGACAGGGTATCTACGAGCAGTACTTC.

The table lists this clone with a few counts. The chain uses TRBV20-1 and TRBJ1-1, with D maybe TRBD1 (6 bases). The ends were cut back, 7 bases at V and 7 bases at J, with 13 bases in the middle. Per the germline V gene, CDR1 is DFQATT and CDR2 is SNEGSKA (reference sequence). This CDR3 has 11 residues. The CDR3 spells CSVGGGVEAFF. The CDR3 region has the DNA TGCAGTGTGGGAGGGGGGGTTGAAGCTTTCTTT.

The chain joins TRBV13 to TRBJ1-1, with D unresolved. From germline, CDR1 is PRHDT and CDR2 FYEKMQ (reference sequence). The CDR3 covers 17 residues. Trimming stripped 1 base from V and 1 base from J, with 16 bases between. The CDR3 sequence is CASSLAVFQAPNTEAFF. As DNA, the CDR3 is TGTGCCAGCAGCTTAGCTGTATTCCAGGCACCGAACACTGAAGCTTTCTTT.

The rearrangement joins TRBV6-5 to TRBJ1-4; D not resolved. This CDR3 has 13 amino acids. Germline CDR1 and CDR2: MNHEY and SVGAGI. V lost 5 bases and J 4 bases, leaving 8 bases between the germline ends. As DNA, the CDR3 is TGTGCCAGCAGTCTAAATGATAATGAAAAACTGTTTTTT. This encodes CASSLNDNEKLFF.